Presented here are 6 T cell receptor beta chains from one specimen sequenced in a study of T cells after yellow fever vaccination. TCRdb reprocessed the 5' RACE reads with MiXCR, giving one entry per CDR3 protein. The data show 310,000 or so distinct CDR3 sequences, with around 6.8% seen just once and over 15% held by the top ten. The material was PBMCs, obtained 45 days after the first yellow fever vaccination. The receptors originated from a man aged 18 to 29 who received the YFV17D yellow fever vaccine.

The chain recombines TRBV20-1 with TRBJ1-2, with D possibly matching TRBD1 (5 bases). Germline-derived CDR1 and CDR2 are DFQATT and SNEGSKA (reference sequence). This CDR3 is 15 amino acids long. Trimming removed 5 bases at V and 4 bases at J, with 20 bases between. The CDR3 nucleotides read TGCAGTGCTTTTCTATCGGGACCGATGACCTATGGCTACACCTTC. Its protein product is CSAFLSGPMTYGYTF.

This clonotype was observed a few times. The chain combines TRBV3-1 with TRBJ2-4; 11 bases line up with TRBD2. J gave up 3 bases and V 4 bases, and 5 bases lay outside the gene matches. The CDR3 totals 16 residues. CDR1 and CDR2 (germline): LGHDT, YNNKEL (reference sequence). CDR3 in DNA: TGTGCCAGCAGCCTATCTAGCGGGGGGTACAAAAACATTCAGTACTTC. The encoded protein is CASSLSSGGYKNIQYF.

The chain uses TRBV6-1 and TRBJ2-7; no reliable D call. V lost 0 bases, J lost 2 bases, and 2 bases lay in between. CDR3 size: 12 residues. CDR1 and CDR2 (germline): MNHNS, SASEGT. Written as DNA, the CDR3 is TGTGCCAGCAGTGAAGCGGCCTACGAGCAGTACTTC. This sequence encodes CASSEAAYEQYF.

This clonotype occurred many times. This chain uses TRBV12-3 or TRBV12-4 with TRBJ2-2; D call uncertain. The V end was cut by 7 bases, the J end by 1 base, with 1 base between. This CDR3 spans 11 amino acids. CDR3 amino acids: CASKNTGELFF. The CDR3 region has the DNA TGTGCCAGCAAGAACACCGGGGAGCTGTTTTTT.

The rearrangement joins TRBV3-1 to TRBJ1-1, with 7 bases identical to TRBD1. Losses at the gene ends were 5 bases for V and 3 bases for J; bases not matched to a gene: 9. The CDR3 length is 15 residues. Germline V lookup: CDR1 LGHDT, CDR2 YNNKEL (reference sequence). The CDR3: CASSYRQGLHTEAFF. CDR3 sequence (DNA): TGTGCCAGCAGCTATCGACAGGGCCTCCACACTGAAGCTTTCTTT.

This clonotype has ten or more counts. V gene TRBV28 combines with J gene TRBJ1-1; TRBD1 might be the D (6 bases). Germline CDR1 MDHEN, CDR2 SYDVKM. This CDR3 has 12 amino acids. Trimming took 9 bases from V and 1 from J, leaving 9 bases between them. The CDR3 nucleotides are TGTGCCAGTAGGACAGCGAACACTGAAGCTTTCTTT. It yields the protein CASRTANTEAFF.